The 11 T cell receptor beta chains below were found in one sample sequenced in a study of technical replicates of blood from a few donors. Using immunoSEQ multiplex PCR, the repertoire was profiled, and TCRdb retains in-frame clones only, with some absent. Found here are approximately 76,000 clones, around 85% of them singletons; the top ten hold approximately 5%. The sequencing sample was made of PBMCs. These receptors were collected from a human donor in good health. Some clones in this sample may be carry-over from other donors' samples.

The CDR3 nucleotides are TGTGCCAGCAGCTTTGGATGGACAGGTGGAAACACCATATATTTT. Amino acids: CASSFGWTGGNTIYF. J is TRBJ1-3 and V is TRBV5-8; 7 bases line up with TRBD1. The germline V gene has CDR1 SGHTS and CDR2 YDEGEE. After removal of 2 bases from V and 3 bases from J, the junction contained 5 bases not matched to a gene. The CDR3 is 15 amino acids.

V usage is TRBV5-1 and J usage is TRBJ1-1; D uncertain. This CDR3 region has 15 residues. The germline V gene has CDR1 SGHRS and CDR2 YFSETQ. V lost 4 bases and J lost 2, with 15 bases in between. The CDR3 protein is CASSPQSELNTEAFF. CDR3 DNA: TGCGCCAGCAGCCCCCAATCGGAGCTTAACACTGAAGCTTTCTTT.

V usage is TRBV7-9 and J usage is TRBJ1-5, with TRBD1 matching over 10 bases. The CDR3 is made up of 15 amino acids. The V segment lost 0 bases and the J segment 7 bases; nucleotides outside the gene matches: 3. Germline V gene data show CDR1 as SEHNR and CDR2 as FQNEAQ (reference sequence). CDR3 nucleotides: TGTGCCAGCAGCTTAGCGACAGGGGGCGGCCAGCCCCAGCATTTT. Translation gives CASSLATGGGQPQHF. Using reference TRBV7-9 and TRBJ1-5 for the parts outside the CDR3, the full variable domain is DTGVSQNPRHKITKRGQNVTFRCDPISEHNRLYWYRQTLGQGPEFLTYFQNEAQLEKSRLLSDRFSAERPKGSFSTLEIQRTEQGDSAMYLCASSLATGGGQPQHFGDGTRLSIL.

V and J are TRBV5-1 and TRBJ2-1; no reliable D call. Germline assignment: CDR1 SGHRS and CDR2 YFSETQ. V lost 4 bases and J 7 bases, leaving 9 bases between the germline ends. The CDR3 spans 12 residues. The CDR3 DNA sequence: TGCGCCAGCAGCCGTGGAGAGAATGAGCAGTTCTTC. It codes for CASSRGENEQFF.

The V and J genes are TRBV6-1 and TRBJ2-7; D might be TRBD2 (6 bases). V gave up 0 bases and J gave up 0 bases, with 9 bases separating them. There are 15 residues in the CDR3. Germline-derived CDR1 and CDR2 are MNHNS and SASEGT. This CDR3 is CASSEARRGSYEQYF. In nucleotides, the CDR3 is TGTGCCAGCAGTGAAGCGAGGCGGGGCTCCTACGAGCAGTACTTC.

J is TRBJ2-7 and V is TRBV19, with TRBD2 matching 8 bases. V lost 3 bases, J lost 2 bases, and 12 bases stayed unmatched. The V gene's germline CDR1 is LNHDA and CDR2 SQIVND (reference sequence). The CDR3 consists of 17 residues. The CDR3 reads CASSIQGSAGGTYEQYF. CDR3 DNA: TGTGCCAGTAGTATTCAGGGGTCGGCGGGGGGAACCTACGAGCAGTACTTC. Complete variable domain (other parts from reference TRBV19 and TRBJ2-7): DGGITQSPKYLFRKEGQNVTLSCEQNLNHDAMYWYRQDPGQGLRLIYYSQIVNDFQKGDIAEGYSVSREKKESFPLTVTSAQKNPTAFYLCASSIQGSAGGTYEQYFGPGTRLTVT.

The J gene is TRBJ2-2, the V gene TRBV7-9; TRBD2 might be the D (6 bases). Trimming pared 5 bases from V and 5 bases from J, leaving 15 bases between. CDR1 is SEHNR, CDR2 FQNEAQ, per germline (reference sequence). The CDR3 totals 15 residues. The CDR3 coding sequence is TGTGCCAGCAGCGAGACTAGGGAAAGGACCGGGGAGCTGTTTTTT. Its protein product is CASSETRERTGELFF. Drawing the rest from reference TRBV7-9 and TRBJ2-2, the complete variable domain is DTGVSQNPRHKITKRGQNVTFRCDPISEHNRLYWYRQTLGQGPEFLTYFQNEAQLEKSRLLSDRFSAERPKGSFSTLEIQRTEQGDSAMYLCASSETRERTGELFFGEGSRLTVL.

The chain joins TRBV9 to TRBJ2-1; possible D gene TRBD2, 6 bases. The CDR3 is 13 residues long. Deletions cut 6 bases from V and 8 bases from J, with 15 bases between. The germline CDR1 and CDR2 sequences are SGDLS and YYNGEE. The CDR3 loop is CASTRGGSDEQFF. The CDR3 bases are TGTGCCAGCACCCGAGGAGGGTCGGATGAGCAGTTCTTC.

This chain joins TRBV7-3 and TRBJ1-1, with D uncertain. Germline assignment: CDR1 SGHTA and CDR2 FQGTGA. The CDR3 contains 17 residues. With 1 base removed from V and 1 base from J, the gap between germline ends came to 16 bases. CDR3 DNA sequence: TGTGCCAGCAGCTTAAACCCGCGGCACCCTCCGAACACTGAAGCTTTCTTT. Translated, it gives CASSLNPRHPPNTEAFF.

The chain has TRBV19 and TRBJ2-3, with a tentative D call TRBD1 (6 bases). V shed 4 bases and J shed 2 bases, with 13 bases lying between them. Germline CDR1 and CDR2: LNHDA and SQIVND (reference sequence). This CDR3 region has 15 residues. The CDR3 DNA follows: TGTGCCAGTAGTAAAAGGACAGTAGTCACAGATACGCAGTATTTT. Residues: CASSKRTVVTDTQYF.

The chain has TRBV2 and TRBJ1-2, with 9 bases aligning to TRBD1. The CDR3 is 14 residues long. J lost 4 bases, V lost 8 bases, and 8 bases had no gene match. CDR1 and CDR2 (germline): SNHLY, FYNNEI. The CDR3: CASRRQGVAYGYTF. CDR3 nucleotides: TGTGCCAGCCGCCGACAGGGGGTCGCCTATGGCTACACCTTC.